The 13 T cell receptor beta chains in this list originate from one sample, sequenced in a study of Ad26.COV2.S vaccination and SARS-CoV-2 variants. Assay used: immunoSEQ multiplex PCR; TCRdb lists only in-frame clones, some missing. The sample yields around 350,000 clones, 92% seen once. The sequencing used peripheral blood, collected after recovery from COVID-19. These receptors were taken from a human donor who had recovered from COVID-19.

The J gene is TRBJ1-2, the V gene TRBV4-1; D is unclear. The V end was cut by 4 bases, the J end by 4 bases, with 19 bases between. Germline CDR1 is MGHRA and CDR2 is YSYEKL. There are 16 residues in the CDR3. In DNA form, the CDR3 reads TGCGCCAGCAGCCCACAGTCAACCGCGGTAGGCTATGGCTACACCTTC. It yields the protein CASSPQSTAVGYGYTF.

The CDR3 loop is CASSASDRVAFF. CDR3 sequence (DNA): TGTGCCAGCAGCGCGTCTGACAGGGTGGCTTTCTTT. V and J are TRBV9 and TRBJ1-1; 7 bases line up with TRBD1. The CDR3 is made up of 12 amino acids. Germline trimming cut 3 bases from V and 11 bases from J; bases unmatched to any gene: 7. The germline gives CDR1 SGDLS, CDR2 YYNGEE.

The chain is built from TRBV28 and TRBJ2-6; D uncertain. Trimming took 4 bases from V and 0 from J, leaving 10 bases between them. Germline lookup yields CDR1 MDHEN and CDR2 SYDVKM. CDR3 length: 16 residues. The CDR3 loop is CASSSLISSGANVLTF. In DNA form, the CDR3 reads TGTGCCAGCAGTTCCTTAATTAGCTCTGGGGCCAACGTCCTGACTTTC.

The chain couples TRBV5-1 to TRBJ1-1; D is undetermined. Germline V gene data show CDR1 as SGHRS and CDR2 as YFSETQ. CDR3 length equals 13 residues. V was trimmed by 0 bases and J by 4 bases, leaving 7 bases between them. The CDR3: CASSLEDPTEAFF. CDR3 DNA sequence: TGCGCCAGCAGCTTGGAAGATCCCACTGAAGCTTTCTTT.

V is TRBV15 and J is TRBJ1-2, with D possibly TRBD1 on 5 matching bases. The V gene lost 0 bases and the J gene lost 2 bases, with 7 bases spanning the gap. The CDR3 length is 14 residues. Germline assignment: CDR1 LNHNV and CDR2 YYDKDF (reference sequence). The CDR3 region is CATSRDDRNYGYTF. The CDR3 nucleotides are TGTGCCACCAGCAGAGATGACAGAAACTATGGCTACACCTTC.

The chain employs TRBV24-1 and TRBJ2-1, with 10 nucleotides matching TRBD2. CDR1 is KGHDR, CDR2 SFDVKD, per germline. The CDR3 runs to 16 residues. V shed 3 bases and J 6 bases; nucleotides not matched to a gene: 7. The DNA for the CDR3 is TGTGCCACCAGTGATCCGAGACTAGCGGGTATCAATGAGCAGTTCTTC. Its translation is CATSDPRLAGINEQFF.

This clone occurred a few times. The J gene is TRBJ1-3, the V gene TRBV4-2; TRBD1 matches at 8 bases. The germline gives CDR1 LGHNA, CDR2 YNFKEQ. The V segment lost 5 bases and the J segment 0 bases; nucleotides outside the gene matches: 0. The CDR3 loop spans 14 amino acids. The CDR3 nucleotides read TGTGCCAGCAGCGACAGGGGCTCTGGAAACACCATATATTTT. Translation: CASSDRGSGNTIYF.

The rearrangement links TRBV7-2 to TRBJ2-1; D remains ambiguous. The CDR3 covers 15 residues. The V end lost 3 bases, the J end lost 3 bases, and 12 bases lay between the germline ends. Germline V gene lookup returns CDR1 SGHTA and CDR2 FQGNSA. The chain's CDR3 is CASSFRDGFYNEQFF. Written as DNA, the CDR3 is TGTGCCAGCAGCTTTAGAGATGGGTTCTACAATGAGCAGTTCTTC.

Only a few counts were recorded for this clone. The CDR3 spells CASSEALLVGSYEQYF. Written as DNA, the CDR3 is TGTGCCAGCAGTGAAGCGCTTTTAGTCGGCTCCTACGAGCAGTACTTC. The chain links TRBV2 to TRBJ2-7; D gene unclear. The CDR3 sequence is 16 residues long. The germline gives CDR1 SNHLY, CDR2 FYNNEI. V was shortened by 0 bases and J by 0 bases, with 12 bases between the two germline ends.

The CDR3: CSATRAEAFF. The CDR3 region has the DNA TGCAGTGCTACCCGGGCCGAGGCTTTCTTT. The rearrangement links TRBV20-1 to TRBJ1-1; D is undetermined. This CDR3 contains 10 residues. Germline V gene lookup returns CDR1 DFQATT and CDR2 SNEGSKA (reference sequence). Trimming took off 4 bases at V and 11 bases at J, with 11 bases between the two ends.

The gene calls are TRBV2 and TRBJ1-2; D perhaps matches TRBD1 (6 bases). The germline V gene encodes CDR1 SNHLY and CDR2 FYNNEI. V was pared by 1 base and J by 0 bases, with 12 bases between. CDR3 length: 16 amino acids. The CDR3 DNA follows: TGTGCCAGCAGTGAAGACAGGGACTTGACTAACTATGGCTACACCTTC. Its protein product is CASSEDRDLTNYGYTF.

The J gene is TRBJ1-1, the V gene TRBV6-5; tentatively, D is TRBD1 (5 bases). Germline V lookup: CDR1 MNHEY, CDR2 SVGAGI. Trimming pared 4 bases from V and 0 bases from J, leaving 12 bases between. CDR3 size: 15 residues. The CDR3 region is CASSFGGRMNTEAFF. CDR3 in DNA: TGTGCCAGCAGTTTCGGGGGAAGAATGAACACTGAAGCTTTCTTT.

The chain employs TRBV6-5 and TRBJ2-7; D is unclear. The CDR3 contains 12 residues. CDR1 and CDR2 (germline): MNHEY, SVGAGI. With 8 bases removed from V and 0 bases from J, the gap between germline ends came to 8 bases. In DNA form, the CDR3 reads TGTGCCAGCGGGGATTCCTCCTACGAGCAGTACTTC. Translation: CASGDSSYEQYF.